This TCR beta chain is from a study of beta chain features in type 1 diabetes. The overall study: Age and gender were similar between patients and healthy donors, as were cell yields.

Approximately 100 mL of blood, on average, came from one heparinised draw per donor. Expressed TCRB transcripts were sequenced after all isolated RNA was converted to cDNA. TCRdb's copy holds only in-frame clones and misses some; the assay was immunoSEQ multiplex PCR. The sample consists of around 500,000 clones, approximately 10% of them appearing once. CDR1 and CDR2 (germline): SNHLY, FYNNEI. The V end lost 5 bases, the J end lost 1 base, and 9 bases lay between the germline ends. This CDR3 has 14 amino acids. This clone was found a few times. V is TRBV2 and J is TRBJ2-1; the D is unclear. Sequencing used naive CD4+ T cells from blood. This receptor was taken from a woman aged 18-30 years in good health. The CDR3 sequence: CASSFRVSYNEQFF. The DNA of the CDR3 is TGTGCCAGCAGTTTTCGGGTTTCCTACAATGAGCAGTTCTTC.